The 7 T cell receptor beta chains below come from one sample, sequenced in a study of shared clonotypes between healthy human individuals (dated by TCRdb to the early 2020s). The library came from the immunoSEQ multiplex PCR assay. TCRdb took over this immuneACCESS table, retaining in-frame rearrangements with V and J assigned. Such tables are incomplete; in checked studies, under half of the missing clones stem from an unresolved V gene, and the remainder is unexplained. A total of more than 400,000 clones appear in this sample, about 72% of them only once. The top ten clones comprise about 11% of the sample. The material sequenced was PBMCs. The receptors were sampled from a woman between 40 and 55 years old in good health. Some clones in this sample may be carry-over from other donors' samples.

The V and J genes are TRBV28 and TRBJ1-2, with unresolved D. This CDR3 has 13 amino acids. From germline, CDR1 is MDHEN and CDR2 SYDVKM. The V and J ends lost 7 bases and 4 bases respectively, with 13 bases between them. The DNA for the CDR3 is TGTGCCAGCAAACTACTACTCTCCTATGGCTACACCTTC. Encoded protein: CASKLLLSYGYTF.

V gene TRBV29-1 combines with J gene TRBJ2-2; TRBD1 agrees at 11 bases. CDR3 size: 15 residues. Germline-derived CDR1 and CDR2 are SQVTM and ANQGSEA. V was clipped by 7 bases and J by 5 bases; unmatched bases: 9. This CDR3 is CSALPGTGGTGELFF. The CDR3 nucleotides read TGCAGCGCACTCCCCGGGACAGGGGGAACCGGGGAGCTGTTTTTT.

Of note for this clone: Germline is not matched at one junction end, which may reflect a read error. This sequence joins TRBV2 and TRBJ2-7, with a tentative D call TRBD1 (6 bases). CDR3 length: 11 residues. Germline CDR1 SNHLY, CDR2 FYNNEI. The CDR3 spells CASREGGEQYF. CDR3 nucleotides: TGTGCCAGCAGGGAAGGGGGCGAGCAGTACTTC.

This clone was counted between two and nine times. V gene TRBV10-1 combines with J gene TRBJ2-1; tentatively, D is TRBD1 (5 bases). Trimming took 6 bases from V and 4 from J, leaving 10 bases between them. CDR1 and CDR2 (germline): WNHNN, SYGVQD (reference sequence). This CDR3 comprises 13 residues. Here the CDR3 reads CASSKGPYNEQFF. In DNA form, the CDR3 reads TGCGCCAGCAGCAAGGGGCCGTACAATGAGCAGTTCTTC.

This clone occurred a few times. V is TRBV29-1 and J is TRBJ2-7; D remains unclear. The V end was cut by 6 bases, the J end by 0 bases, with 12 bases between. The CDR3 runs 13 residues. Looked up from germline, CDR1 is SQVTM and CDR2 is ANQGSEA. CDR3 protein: CSVRTASSYEQYF. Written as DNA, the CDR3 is TGCAGCGTGAGGACCGCAAGCTCCTACGAGCAGTACTTC.

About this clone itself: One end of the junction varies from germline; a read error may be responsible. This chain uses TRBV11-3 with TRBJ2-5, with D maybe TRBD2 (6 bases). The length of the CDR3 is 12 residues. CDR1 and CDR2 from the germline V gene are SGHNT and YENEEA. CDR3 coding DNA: TGTGCCAGCAGCCCCCTCCGGGAGACCCAGCACTTC. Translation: CASSPLRETQHF.

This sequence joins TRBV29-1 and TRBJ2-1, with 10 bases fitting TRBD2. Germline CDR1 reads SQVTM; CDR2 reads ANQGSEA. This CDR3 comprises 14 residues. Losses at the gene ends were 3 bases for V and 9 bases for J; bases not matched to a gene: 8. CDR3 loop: CSVDRSGRASEQFF. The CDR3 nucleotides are TGCAGCGTTGATCGCAGCGGGAGGGCAAGTGAGCAGTTCTTC.